This passage covers 18 T cell receptor beta chains from one sample sequenced in a study of PD-L1 blockade in urothelial cancer. Regarding time point: pretreatment peripheral blood. Sequencing used immunoSEQ multiplex PCR; TCRdb keeps in-frame clones, though not all of them. The table lists around 50,000 clones, more than 75% of them singletons. The specimen comprised PBMCs, sampled around atezolizumab (anti-PD-L1) treatment. Source of these receptors: a man aged 45-65 years with urothelial cancer.

The chain carries TRBV9 and TRBJ2-7; weak D call: TRBD2 (6 bases). Germline V gives CDR1 SGDLS, CDR2 YYNGEE. Trimming stripped 0 bases from V and 3 bases from J, with 10 bases between. This CDR3 has 14 amino acids. The DNA of the CDR3 is TGTGCCAGCAGCGTAGACGTGGACTACTACGAGCAGTACTTC. This sequence encodes CASSVDVDYYEQYF.

The V gene is TRBV15, the J gene TRBJ2-3, with no clear D. The V end lost 8 bases, the J end lost 4 bases, and 13 bases lay between the germline ends. The CDR3 is 13 residues long. Germline CDR1 LNHNV, CDR2 YYDKDF (reference sequence). In DNA form, the CDR3 reads TGTGCCACCTCTCCGGAGAGTGCAGATACGCAGTATTTT. This encodes CATSPESADTQYF. Full variable domain (remainder filled in from reference TRBV15 and TRBJ2-3): DAMVIQNPRYQVTQFGKPVTLSCSQTLNHNVMYWYQQKSSQAPKLLFHYYDKDFNNEADTPDNFQSRRPNTSFCFLDIRSPGLGDTAMYLCATSPESADTQYFGPGTRLTVL.

This clone turned up a few times. CDR3 sequence reads: CASSQVGQNYGYTF. The CDR3 bases are TGTGCCAGCAGCCAAGTTGGGCAGAACTATGGCTACACCTTC. This rearrangement joins TRBV14 to TRBJ1-2; no reliable D call. This CDR3 is 14 amino acids long. V lost 1 base to trimming and J lost 2 bases, with 8 bases between them. Germline V gene sequence: CDR1 SGHDN, CDR2 FVKESK.

This chain joins TRBV27 and TRBJ2-7; weak D call: TRBD1 (6 bases). The germline V gene encodes CDR1 MNHEY and CDR2 SMNVEV (reference sequence). The CDR3 is made up of 14 amino acids. Deletions cut 6 bases from V and 7 bases from J, with 19 bases between. The CDR3 region is CASSPARGSREQYF. Here the CDR3 DNA reads TGTGCCAGCAGCCCAGCCAGGGGTTCAAGGGAGCAGTACTTC.

The gene calls are TRBV5-1 and TRBJ1-2; no reliable D call. The length of the CDR3 is 12 residues. V gave up 0 bases and J gave up 4 bases, with 4 bases separating them. The germline V gene has CDR1 SGHRS and CDR2 YFSETQ. The CDR3 DNA reads TGCGCCAGCAGCTTGGAGAGCTATGGCTACACCTTC. This codes for CASSLESYGYTF.

The rearrangement links TRBV7-2 to TRBJ2-3, with D uncertain. The V gene's germline CDR1 is SGHTA and CDR2 FQGNSA. V was trimmed by 5 bases and J by 1 base, leaving 13 bases between them. The CDR3 spans 15 residues. The CDR3 nucleotides read TGTGCCAGCAGCCTTCAGGCCTCTGGCACAGATACGCAGTATTTT. Translation gives CASSLQASGTDTQYF.

V gene TRBV10-3 combines with J gene TRBJ2-7; a possible D gene is TRBD1 (6 bases). Trimming left V 8 bases short and J 0 bases short, with 11 bases between. Per germline, CDR1 ENHRY and CDR2 SYGVKD. The CDR3 is 13 residues long. The CDR3 is CAIRDTVSYEQYF. For the CDR3, the DNA is TGTGCCATCCGGGACACTGTCTCCTACGAGCAGTACTTC.

V gene TRBV5-6 combines with J gene TRBJ2-7; D gene ambiguous. CDR3 size: 12 residues. Deletions cut 0 bases from V and 4 bases from J, with 5 bases between. Germline-derived CDR1 and CDR2 are SGHDT and YYEEEE. This CDR3 reads CASSLAQYEQYF. Here the CDR3 DNA reads TGTGCCAGCAGCTTGGCCCAATACGAGCAGTACTTC.

This clone was detected only a few times. The chain uses TRBV20-1 and TRBJ1-2; D perhaps matches TRBD1 (5 bases). Between the trimmed V and J ends, which lost 4 bases and 4 bases, there was a span of 7 bases. In germline, CDR1 is DFQATT, CDR2 SNEGSKA (reference sequence). This CDR3 region has 11 residues. The CDR3 protein is CSATTAYGYTF. The CDR3 DNA follows: TGCAGTGCTACGACAGCCTATGGCTACACCTTC.

V usage is TRBV19 and J usage is TRBJ1-1; a possible D gene is TRBD1 (6 bases). V shed 5 bases and J shed 1 base, with 11 bases lying between them. The CDR3 covers 14 residues. The germline V gene has CDR1 LNHDA and CDR2 SQIVND (reference sequence). CDR3 in amino acids: CASSPTTGNTEAFF. The CDR3 nucleotides are TGTGCCAGTAGTCCCACGACAGGGAACACTGAAGCTTTCTTT.

V is TRBV30 and J is TRBJ1-5, with 10 bases lining up with TRBD1. This CDR3 comprises 17 residues. The germline CDR1 and CDR2 sequences are GTSNPN and SVGIG (reference sequence). V trimming: 0 bases; J trimming: 4 bases; junction bases outside the gene matches: 9. The CDR3 sequence is CAWSVMTGQGTNQPQHF. In DNA form, the CDR3 reads TGTGCCTGGAGTGTCATGACGGGACAGGGGACAAATCAGCCCCAGCATTTT.

The chain recombines TRBV18 with TRBJ2-4, with no clear D. Trimming removed 5 bases from V and 0 bases from J, with 11 bases in between. CDR1 is KGHSH and CDR2 is LQKENI in the germline V gene. CDR3 length equals 15 residues. CDR3 residues: CASSSSQLAKNIQYF. The CDR3 nucleotides are TGTGCCAGCTCATCTAGTCAACTAGCCAAAAACATTCAGTACTTC.

The chain joins TRBV9 to TRBJ2-1; D is perhaps TRBD1 (6 bases). Trimming removed 0 bases at V and 8 bases at J, with 12 bases between. The CDR3 consists of 14 residues. Germline CDR1 reads SGDLS; CDR2 reads YYNGEE. The CDR3 sequence: CASSVGDTSDEQFF. The CDR3 nucleotides are TGTGCCAGCAGCGTAGGGGACACTAGTGATGAGCAGTTCTTC. The entire variable domain, with the rest obtained from reference TRBV9 and TRBJ2-1, is as follows: DSGVTQTPKHLITATGQRVTLRCSPRSGDLSVYWYQQSLDQGLQFLIQYYNGEERAKGNILERFSAQQFPDLHSELNLSSLELGDSALYFCASSVGDTSDEQFFGPGTRLTVL.

V is TRBV5-1 and J is TRBJ2-5, with 8 bases lining up with TRBD1. With 3 bases clipped from V and 1 base from J, the junction kept 5 bases outside the gene matches. Germline V gene lookup returns CDR1 SGHRS and CDR2 YFSETQ. The CDR3 totals 15 residues. CDR3 DNA: TGCGCCAGCAGCTCGGGACAGGCACCCCAAGAGACCCAGTACTTC. As protein: CASSSGQAPQETQYF.

The rearrangement joins TRBV6-6 to TRBJ1-4; 7 bases map to TRBD1. The CDR3 spans 15 residues. Losses at the gene ends were 0 bases for V and 5 bases for J; bases not matched to a gene: 3. CDR1 is MNHNY, CDR2 SVGAGI, per germline (reference sequence). CDR3 coding DNA: TGTGCCAGCAGTTACTCGAGGGGGCCCAATGAAAAACTGTTTTTT. This gives the protein CASSYSRGPNEKLFF.

The chain is built from TRBV5-4 and TRBJ1-2, with D possibly TRBD1 on 5 matching bases. The CDR3 has 14 amino acids. V shed 3 bases and J shed 4 bases, with 13 bases lying between them. Per the germline V gene, CDR1 is SGHNT and CDR2 is YYREEE (reference sequence). CDR3 DNA sequence: TGTGCCAGCAGCTCCCAGGGAGGTTCCTATGGCTACACCTTC. Amino acids: CASSSQGGSYGYTF.

This clone was recorded once. J is TRBJ1-5 and V is TRBV18; 10 nucleotides agree with TRBD1. J lost 4 bases, V lost 2 bases, and 2 bases had no gene match. Germline loops: CDR1 KGHSH, CDR2 LQKENI. The CDR3 contains 15 residues. The CDR3 nucleotides read TGTGCCAGCTCACCAGACAGGGGGCCGAATCAGCCCCAGCATTTT. As protein: CASSPDRGPNQPQHF.

V gene TRBV5-4 combines with J gene TRBJ2-3; 10 positions match TRBD2. Per the germline V gene, CDR1 is SGHNT and CDR2 is YYREEE (reference sequence). J gave up 2 bases and V 5 bases, and 14 bases lay outside the gene matches. There are 18 residues in the CDR3. The CDR3 sequence is CASSLPRASGRDTDTQYF. The CDR3 DNA reads TGTGCCAGCAGTCTACCGAGGGCTAGCGGGAGAGACACAGATACGCAGTATTTT.